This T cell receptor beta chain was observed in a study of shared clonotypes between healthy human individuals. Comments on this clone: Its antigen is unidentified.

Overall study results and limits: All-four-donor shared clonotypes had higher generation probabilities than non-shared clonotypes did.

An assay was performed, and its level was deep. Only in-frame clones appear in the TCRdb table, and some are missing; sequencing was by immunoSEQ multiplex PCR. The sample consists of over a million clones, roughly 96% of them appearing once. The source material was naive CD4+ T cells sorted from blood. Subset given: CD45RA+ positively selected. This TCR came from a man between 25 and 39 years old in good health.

CDR3 sequence: CATSRAGLAGGNEQFF. CDR3 coding DNA: TGTGCCACCAGCAGAGCTGGTCTAGCGGGAGGCAATGAGCAGTTCTTC. This chain connects TRBV15 to TRBJ2-1; 11 bases fit TRBD2. The V and J ends lost 1 base and 6 bases, in that order; junction bases with no gene match: 5. The CDR3 runs to 16 residues. CDR1 LNHNV and CDR2 YYDKDF come from the germline V gene (reference sequence).